A selection of T cell receptor beta chains follows, all from one sample in a study of cytomegalovirus exposure and HLA in healthy donors. Clones were sequenced by immunoSEQ multiplex PCR, and TCRdb holds only the in-frame ones, with some missing. The sample gives about 170,000 clones, 60% to 85% of which show up once; around 3% is in the top ten. Sequenced: PBMCs. The receptors derive from a woman aged 50 to 60 in good health and CMV-seropositive. Both conserved end residues are part of each CDR3. The order of the fields is CDR3 protein, CDR3 DNA, clone size, V gene, D gene, J gene, CDR3 length. D genes are given only for firm matches. Size is stated for part of the rows, as once, few or many counts, or as a class when the clone is expanded.

CDR3 protein: CASSESSAGNQPQHF
CDR3 DNA: TGCGCCAGCAGTGAGTCATCCGCAGGCAATCAGCCCCAGCATTTT
clone size: NA
V gene: TRBV10-2
D gene: NA
J gene: TRBJ1-5
CDR3 length: 15

CDR3 protein: CASSEFSSGTNYGYTF
CDR3 DNA: TGTGCCAGCAGTGAATTCTCCTCAGGAACTAACTATGGCTACACCTTC
clone size: NA
V gene: TRBV6-1
D gene: NA
J gene: TRBJ1-2
CDR3 length: 16

CDR3 protein: CASSPQFQETQYF
CDR3 DNA: TGTGCCAGCAGCCCTCAGTTCCAAGAGACCCAGTACTTC
clone size: NA
V gene: TRBV5-4
D gene: NA
J gene: TRBJ2-5
CDR3 length: 13

CDR3 protein: CASSPGTGEGSDGYTF
CDR3 DNA: TGTGCCAGCAGCCCCGGGACAGGGGAGGGGTCGGATGGCTACACCTTC
clone size: NA
V gene: TRBV7-3
D gene: TRBD1
J gene: TRBJ1-2
CDR3 length: 16

CDR3 protein: CASSFDTFSGNTIYF
CDR3 DNA: TGTGCCAGCAGCTTTGACACCTTCTCTGGAAACACCATATATTTT
clone size: NA
V gene: TRBV5-5
D gene: NA
J gene: TRBJ1-3
CDR3 length: 15

CDR3 protein: CASSLQGGNQPQHF
CDR3 DNA: TGCGCCAGCAGCTTACAGGGGGGCAATCAGCCCCAGCATTTT
clone size: NA
V gene: TRBV5-1
D gene: TRBD1
J gene: TRBJ1-5
CDR3 length: 14

CDR3 protein: CTSTTTTGGLSQHF
CDR3 DNA: TGTACCAGCACCACGACGACAGGTGGATTGTCGCAGCATTTT
clone size: NA
V gene: TRBV6-5
D gene: NA
J gene: TRBJ1-5
CDR3 length: 14

CDR3 protein: CASGGTGTAEAFF
CDR3 DNA: TGTGCCAGCGGGGGGACAGGGACGGCTGAAGCTTTCTTT
clone size: NA
V gene: TRBV2
D gene: TRBD1
J gene: TRBJ1-1
CDR3 length: 13

CDR3 protein: CASSPLSGAGTDTQYF
CDR3 DNA: TGTGCCAGCAGCCCTTTATCTGGGGCGGGAACAGATACGCAGTATTTT
clone size: NA
V gene: TRBV7-9
D gene: NA
J gene: TRBJ2-3
CDR3 length: 16

CDR3 protein: CASSFRGPYNEQFF
CDR3 DNA: TGCGCCAGCAGCTTCAGGGGGCCCTACAATGAGCAGTTCTTC
clone size: NA
V gene: TRBV5-1
D gene: TRBD1
J gene: TRBJ2-1
CDR3 length: 14

CDR3 protein: CASSMGQNTEAFF
CDR3 DNA: TGTGCCAGCAGCATGGGACAGAACACTGAAGCTTTCTTT
clone size: NA
V gene: TRBV7-6
D gene: NA
J gene: TRBJ1-1
CDR3 length: 13

CDR3 protein: CASSVAGGAIMDTQYF
CDR3 DNA: TGTGCCAGCAGCGTAGCGGGGGGCGCTATAATGGATACGCAGTATTTT
clone size: NA
V gene: TRBV9
D gene: NA
J gene: TRBJ2-3
CDR3 length: 16

CDR3 protein: CASRAGGSLSYNEQFF
CDR3 DNA: TGTGCCAGCAGGGCAGGGGGCTCCCTCTCCTACAATGAGCAGTTCTTC
clone size: NA
V gene: TRBV5-6
D gene: TRBD1
J gene: TRBJ2-1
CDR3 length: 16

CDR3 protein: CASSLVGTTYEQYF
CDR3 DNA: TGTGCCAGCAGCTTGGTAGGGACAACCTACGAGCAGTACTTC
clone size: NA
V gene: TRBV7-8
D gene: NA
J gene: TRBJ2-7
CDR3 length: 14

CDR3 protein: CSARTANRECF
CDR3 DNA: TGCAGTGCTCGAACCGCGAACAGGGAATGCTTT
clone size: NA
V gene: TRBV20-1
D gene: NA
J gene: TRBJ1-4
CDR3 length: 11

CDR3 protein: CASSPTSGGATDTQYF
CDR3 DNA: TGTGCCAGTAGTCCAACTAGCGGGGGGGCCACAGATACGCAGTATTTT
clone size: NA
V gene: TRBV19
D gene: TRBD2
J gene: TRBJ2-3
CDR3 length: 16

CDR3 protein: CASSVASGGASSYNEQFF
CDR3 DNA: TGTGCCAGCAGCGTAGCTAGCGGGGGGGCCAGCTCCTACAATGAGCAGTTCTTC
clone size: few
V gene: TRBV9
D gene: TRBD2
J gene: TRBJ2-1
CDR3 length: 18

CDR3 protein: CASSPPGSHNSPLHF
CDR3 DNA: TGTGCCAGCAGCCCGCCAGGGTCACATAATTCACCCCTCCACTTT
clone size: once
V gene: TRBV7-9
D gene: NA
J gene: TRBJ1-6
CDR3 length: 15

CDR3 protein: CAISHPGGRVSSGYTF
CDR3 DNA: TGTGCCATCAGTCACCCGGGGGGAAGGGTGAGTTCGGGCTACACCTTC
clone size: few
V gene: TRBV10-3
D gene: NA
J gene: TRBJ1-2
CDR3 length: 16

CDR3 protein: CAREGTGGPRTEAFF
CDR3 DNA: TGTGCCAGAGAGGGGACAGGGGGCCCTCGAACTGAAGCTTTCTTT
clone size: NA
V gene: TRBV2
D gene: TRBD1
J gene: TRBJ1-1
CDR3 length: 15

CDR3 protein: CASSQGPDAEAFF
CDR3 DNA: TGTGCCAGCTCTCAGGGCCCCGACGCTGAAGCTTTCTTT
clone size: NA
V gene: TRBV18
D gene: NA
J gene: TRBJ1-1
CDR3 length: 13

CDR3 protein: CASSRGDSYNSPLHF
CDR3 DNA: TGTGCCAGCAGCCGCGGGGACAGTTATAATTCACCCCTCCACTTT
clone size: once
V gene: TRBV5-5
D gene: TRBD1
J gene: TRBJ1-6
CDR3 length: 15

CDR3 protein: CASSVGGYGYTF
CDR3 DNA: TGTGCCAGCAGCGTAGGAGGCTATGGCTACACCTTC
clone size: NA
V gene: TRBV9
D gene: NA
J gene: TRBJ1-2
CDR3 length: 12

CDR3 protein: CASSRFRDSDRSYEQYF
CDR3 DNA: TGCGCCAGCAGCCGCTTCCGGGACAGTGATAGATCCTACGAGCAGTACTTC
clone size: NA
V gene: TRBV4-1
D gene: TRBD1
J gene: TRBJ2-7
CDR3 length: 17

CDR3 protein: CASSLEAGYNSPLHF
CDR3 DNA: TGTGCCAGCAGCTTAGAAGCGGGATATAATTCACCCCTCCACTTT
clone size: once
V gene: TRBV7-9
D gene: NA
J gene: TRBJ1-6
CDR3 length: 15

CDR3 protein: CASSFTGANYGYTF
CDR3 DNA: TGTGCCAGCAGCTTCACCGGGGCTAACTATGGCTACACCTTC
clone size: NA
V gene: TRBV7-9
D gene: NA
J gene: TRBJ1-2
CDR3 length: 14

CDR3 protein: CASSEQGAGNTIYF
CDR3 DNA: TGTGCCAGCAGTGAACAGGGGGCGGGAAACACCATATATTTT
clone size: NA
V gene: TRBV2
D gene: TRBD1
J gene: TRBJ1-3
CDR3 length: 14

CDR3 protein: CASTSGQGGNQPQHF
CDR3 DNA: TGTGCCAGCACCTCAGGTCAGGGTGGCAATCAGCCCCAGCATTTT
clone size: few
V gene: TRBV28
D gene: NA
J gene: TRBJ1-5
CDR3 length: 15

CDR3 protein: CAISESGQGRETQYF
CDR3 DNA: TGTGCCATCAGTGAGTCCGGACAGGGGCGAGAGACCCAGTACTTC
clone size: NA
V gene: TRBV10-3
D gene: TRBD1
J gene: TRBJ2-5
CDR3 length: 15

CDR3 protein: CASSYPGTANTGELFF
CDR3 DNA: TGTGCCAGCAGTTACCCGGGGACAGCGAACACCGGGGAGCTGTTTTTT
clone size: NA
V gene: TRBV6-5
D gene: TRBD1
J gene: TRBJ2-2
CDR3 length: 16

CDR3 protein: CASSNRDSGPANTGELFF
CDR3 DNA: TGCGCCAGCAGCAACCGGGACAGTGGTCCCGCGAACACCGGGGAGCTGTTTTTT
clone size: NA
V gene: TRBV5-1
D gene: TRBD1
J gene: TRBJ2-2
CDR3 length: 18

CDR3 protein: CASDGARGNEAFF
CDR3 DNA: TGTGCCAGCGACGGGGCCAGGGGCAATGAAGCTTTCTTT
clone size: NA
V gene: TRBV6-5
D gene: NA
J gene: TRBJ1-1
CDR3 length: 13

CDR3 protein: CASSPGGFNQPQHF
CDR3 DNA: TGTGCCAGCAGCCCTGGGGGGTTCAATCAGCCCCAGCATTTT
clone size: NA
V gene: TRBV9
D gene: NA
J gene: TRBJ1-5
CDR3 length: 14

CDR3 protein: CASSHADYQPQHF
CDR3 DNA: TGCGCCAGCAGCCACGCTGACTATCAGCCCCAGCATTTT
clone size: NA
V gene: TRBV4-1
D gene: NA
J gene: TRBJ1-5
CDR3 length: 13

CDR3 protein: CASSPTGVDGNTIYF
CDR3 DNA: TGTGCCAGCTCACCTACAGGGGTGGATGGAAACACCATATATTTT
clone size: NA
V gene: TRBV18
D gene: TRBD1
J gene: TRBJ1-3
CDR3 length: 15

CDR3 protein: CASIPGQGRNTGELFF
CDR3 DNA: TGCGCCAGTATCCCGGGACAGGGACGTAACACCGGGGAGCTGTTTTTT
clone size: NA
V gene: TRBV10-2
D gene: TRBD1
J gene: TRBJ2-2
CDR3 length: 16

CDR3 protein: CASSRPGESNYGYTF
CDR3 DNA: TGTGCCAGCAGCCGACCGGGAGAGTCAAACTATGGCTACACCTTC
clone size: NA
V gene: TRBV16
D gene: NA
J gene: TRBJ1-2
CDR3 length: 15

CDR3 protein: CASASDSTNSPLHF
CDR3 DNA: TGCGCCAGCGCCTCTGACTCTACTAATTCACCCCTCCACTTT
clone size: NA
V gene: TRBV5-1
D gene: NA
J gene: TRBJ1-6
CDR3 length: 14

CDR3 protein: CASTTDRDTGELFF
CDR3 DNA: TGCGCCAGCACCACTGACAGGGACACCGGGGAGCTGTTTTTT
clone size: once
V gene: TRBV5-1
D gene: TRBD1
J gene: TRBJ2-2
CDR3 length: 14

CDR3 protein: CASSYHAVLDSPLHF
CDR3 DNA: TGCGCCAGCAGCTACCATGCGGTTTTGGATTCACCCCTCCACTTT
clone size: NA
V gene: TRBV4-1
D gene: NA
J gene: TRBJ1-6
CDR3 length: 15

CDR3 protein: CASSEGTGGTEAFF
CDR3 DNA: TGTGCCAGCAGTGAAGGGACAGGGGGGACTGAAGCTTTCTTT
clone size: NA
V gene: TRBV7-8
D gene: TRBD1
J gene: TRBJ1-1
CDR3 length: 14

CDR3 protein: CASSLGQGTGKLFF
CDR3 DNA: TGTGCCAGCAGCCTTGGACAGGGGACAGGGAAACTGTTTTTT
clone size: once
V gene: TRBV27
D gene: TRBD1
J gene: TRBJ1-4
CDR3 length: 14

CDR3 protein: CASSDSTGSYNSPLHF
CDR3 DNA: TGCGCCAGCAGTGACTCGACAGGCTCCTATAATTCACCCCTCCACTTT
clone size: NA
V gene: TRBV10-2
D gene: NA
J gene: TRBJ1-6
CDR3 length: 16

CDR3 protein: CASSPDRGLNTEAFF
CDR3 DNA: TGTGCCAGCAGCCCTGACAGGGGACTGAACACTGAAGCTTTCTTT
clone size: NA
V gene: TRBV5-4
D gene: TRBD1
J gene: TRBJ1-1
CDR3 length: 15

CDR3 protein: CAWNVKGRLNQPQHF
CDR3 DNA: TGTGCCTGGAATGTGAAAGGGAGATTAAATCAGCCCCAGCATTTT
clone size: NA
V gene: TRBV30
D gene: NA
J gene: TRBJ1-5
CDR3 length: 15

CDR3 protein: CASSLWTSGGTDTQYF
CDR3 DNA: TGTGCCAGCAGCTTATGGACTAGCGGGGGGACAGATACGCAGTATTTT
clone size: NA
V gene: TRBV5-6
D gene: TRBD2
J gene: TRBJ2-3
CDR3 length: 16

CDR3 protein: CASSLTPGGGTDTQYF
CDR3 DNA: TGTGCCAGCAGCTTAACTCCGGGGGGGGGCACAGATACGCAGTATTTT
clone size: once
V gene: TRBV7-3
D gene: TRBD2
J gene: TRBJ2-3
CDR3 length: 16

CDR3 protein: CASSADRGTGEPGELFF
CDR3 DNA: TGCGCCAGCAGCGCTGATAGGGGGACAGGGGAACCCGGGGAGCTGTTTTTT
clone size: NA
V gene: TRBV5-1
D gene: TRBD1
J gene: TRBJ2-2
CDR3 length: 17

CDR3 protein: CASSFNRDRGGYTF
CDR3 DNA: TGTGCCAGCAGCTTCAACCGGGACAGGGGGGGCTACACCTTC
clone size: few
V gene: TRBV7-2
D gene: TRBD1
J gene: TRBJ1-2
CDR3 length: 14

CDR3 protein: CASRIENRFYGYTF
CDR3 DNA: TGTGCCAGCAGAATTGAAAACAGGTTCTATGGCTACACCTTC
clone size: NA
V gene: TRBV6-1
D gene: NA
J gene: TRBJ1-2
CDR3 length: 14

CDR3 protein: CASYSYEQYF
CDR3 DNA: TGTGCCAGCTACTCCTACGAGCAGTACTTC
clone size: NA
V gene: TRBV2
D gene: NA
J gene: TRBJ2-7
CDR3 length: 10

CDR3 protein: CASSLTVNTEAFF
CDR3 DNA: TGTGCCAGCAGCTTGACAGTTAACACTGAAGCTTTCTTT
clone size: NA
V gene: TRBV5-6
D gene: NA
J gene: TRBJ1-1
CDR3 length: 13

CDR3 protein: CASSQDRGVQIVGEKLFF
CDR3 DNA: TGTGCCAGCAGCCAAGATCGGGGGGTCCAAATTGTTGGGGAAAAACTGTTTTTT
clone size: NA
V gene: TRBV14
D gene: NA
J gene: TRBJ1-4
CDR3 length: 18

CDR3 protein: CASRPFSGAYEQYF
CDR3 DNA: TGTGCCAGCAGACCGTTTTCAGGGGCCTACGAGCAGTACTTC
clone size: NA
V gene: TRBV5-6
D gene: NA
J gene: TRBJ2-7
CDR3 length: 14